This TCR beta chain is drawn from a study of early T cells in non-severe SARS-CoV-2 infection. Study in general: The sequenced material was bulk RNA from unsorted whole blood, and its chains were unpaired.

MiXCR was run by TCRdb on the 5' RACE reads, yielding one entry per CDR3 protein. The table records tens of thousands of distinct CDR3 sequences, around 12% of them present only once. This TCR came from an adult who was a healthcare worker with PCR-confirmed SARS-CoV-2 infection or an uninfected control (not recorded which). The source material was whole blood.

CDR3 region: CASRLAGTDTQYF. CDR3 nucleotide sequence: TGTGCCAGCAGGCTAGCCGGCACAGATACGCAGTATTTT. The rearrangement joins TRBV6-2 or TRBV6-3 to TRBJ2-3; TRBD2 might be the D (5 bases). This CDR3 region has 13 residues. Trimming took 6 bases from V and 1 from J, leaving 8 bases between them. Germline V lookup: CDR1 MNHEY, CDR2 SVGEGT.